Below, 19 T cell receptor beta chains from the same sample are listed, as sequenced in a study of cytomegalovirus exposure and HLA in healthy donors. In the PCR, 60 Vbeta and 13 Jbeta primers were used. Clones were sequenced by immunoSEQ multiplex PCR, and TCRdb holds only the in-frame ones, with some missing. The sample carries 140,000 or so clones, 76% recorded once. Sequenced input: PBMCs. The source is a man aged 35 to 55 in good health and CMV-seronegative.

Here the CDR3 DNA reads TGTGCTAGTGGGAAGGGGCTGTCTACTAGCACAGATACGCAGTATTTT. This codes for CASGKGLSTSTDTQYF. The chain combines TRBV12-5 with TRBJ2-3; D possibly corresponds to TRBD1 (5 bases). Looked up from germline, CDR1 is LGHNT and CDR2 is FRNRAP. CDR3 length: 16 amino acids. V lost 6 bases and J lost 0, with 16 bases in between. The full variable domain, in which reference TRBV12-5 and TRBJ2-3 provide the parts outside the CDR3, is DARVTQTPRHKVTEMGQEVTMRCQPILGHNTVFWYRQTMMQGLELLAYFRNRAPLDDSGMPKDRFSAEMPDATLATLKIQPSEPRDSAVYFCASGKGLSTSTDTQYFGPGTRLTVL.

The chain combines TRBV13 with TRBJ2-6; D unresolved. Germline loops: CDR1 PRHDT, CDR2 FYEKMQ (reference sequence). Trimming removed 0 bases at V and 0 bases at J, with 6 bases between. The CDR3 sequence is 16 residues long. This chain's CDR3 is CASSLGEVSGANVLTF. The CDR3 coding sequence is TGTGCCAGCAGCTTAGGCGAGGTCTCTGGGGCCAACGTCCTGACTTTC. The full variable domain, its missing parts supplied by reference TRBV13 and TRBJ2-6, is AAGVIQSPRHLIKEKRETATLKCYPIPRHDTVYWYQQGPGQDPQFLISFYEKMQSDKGSIPDRFSAQQFSDYHSELNMSSLELGDSALYFCASSLGEVSGANVLTFGAGSRLTVL.

This chain uses TRBV10-3 with TRBJ1-1; 7 positions agree with TRBD1. The CDR3 has 14 amino acids. V lost 5 bases and J lost 4; bases outside the gene matches: 7. Germline-derived CDR1 and CDR2 are ENHRY and SYGVKD. The CDR3 DNA reads TGTGCCATCAGTATTGACAGGGTCGGCACTGAAGCTTTCTTT. This encodes CAISIDRVGTEAFF.

The chain has TRBV5-4 and TRBJ2-2; D is uncertain. V lost 0 bases, J lost 2 bases, and 2 bases lay in between. The CDR3 runs to 13 residues. Germline CDR1 is SGHNT and CDR2 is YYREEE (reference sequence). The CDR3 here is CASSLANTGELFF. The CDR3 DNA is TGTGCCAGCAGCTTGGCTAACACCGGGGAGCTGTTTTTT. The variable domain in full, with the rest retrieved from reference TRBV5-4 and TRBJ2-2, is ETGVTQSPTHLIKTRGQQVTLRCSSQSGHNTVSWYQQALGQGPQFIFQYYREEENGRGNFPPRFSGLQFPNYSSELNVNALELDDSALYLCASSLANTGELFFGEGSRLTVL.

The chain carries TRBV6-4 and TRBJ2-2, with D possibly TRBD2 on 5 matching bases. V was clipped by 2 bases and J by 4 bases, with 8 bases between them. CDR3 length: 14 amino acids. Per the germline V gene, CDR1 is MRHNA and CDR2 is SNTAGT. Here the CDR3 reads CASSDRESTGELFF. The CDR3, as DNA: TGTGCCAGCAGTGACAGGGAGAGCACCGGGGAGCTGTTTTTT.

This chain connects TRBV30 to TRBJ2-5, with TRBD2 matching 15 bases. The V gene end was trimmed by 2 bases and the J gene end by 3 bases; junction bases not matched to a gene: 4. There are 16 residues in the CDR3. Germline CDR1 reads GTSNPN; CDR2 reads SVGIG (reference sequence). The CDR3 loop is CAWSQGLAGGKETQYF. In nucleotides, the CDR3 is TGTGCCTGGAGTCAAGGACTAGCGGGGGGGAAAGAGACCCAGTACTTC.

This chain connects TRBV4-3 to TRBJ2-6; D gene unclear. The V end was cut by 0 bases, the J end by 4 bases, with 7 bases between. CDR1 and CDR2 from the germline V gene are LGHNA and YSLEER. The CDR3 has 15 residues. Here the CDR3 reads CASSQDFAGANVLTF. CDR3 bases: TGCGCCAGCAGCCAAGATTTCGCGGGGGCCAACGTCCTGACTTTC.

There are a few counts of this clone. The chain links TRBV11-2 to TRBJ2-7; 10 bases match TRBD2. With 6 bases clipped from V and 2 bases from J, the junction kept 10 bases outside the gene matches. Germline V gene lookup returns CDR1 SGHAT and CDR2 FQNNGV. This CDR3 has 16 amino acids. In DNA, the CDR3 is TGTGCCAGCAGTCCTACCGGGACTAGCGACCCCTACGAGCAGTACTTC. This encodes CASSPTGTSDPYEQYF.

This chain uses TRBV28 with TRBJ2-3; D is ambiguous. The germline V and J ends were trimmed by 5 bases and 5 bases, with 14 bases remaining between them. Germline assignment: CDR1 MDHEN and CDR2 SYDVKM. This CDR3 region has 14 residues. CDR3 loop: CASSTPFNEDTQYF. CDR3 nucleotides: TGTGCCAGCAGTACTCCGTTTAATGAAGATACGCAGTATTTT.

The table lists this clone with a count of one. The chain uses TRBV9 and TRBJ2-7; 7 positions match TRBD2. After removal of 0 bases from V and 5 bases from J, the junction contained 2 bases not matched to a gene. CDR1 SGDLS and CDR2 YYNGEE come from the germline V gene. This CDR3 spans 13 amino acids. The CDR3 loop is CASSVEGRDEQYF. The CDR3 DNA reads TGTGCCAGCAGCGTAGAGGGGAGGGACGAGCAGTACTTC.

The CDR3 region has the DNA TGCGCCAGCAGCTTGGCCGCGGGGGGGTTGGGATCCGGCACAGATACGCAGTATTTT. Protein: CASSLAAGGLGSGTDTQYF. This chain uses TRBV5-1 with TRBJ2-3; 9 bases are a match to TRBD2. The ends lost 0 bases at V and 1 base at J; junction bases unmatched: 12. CDR1 and CDR2 (germline): SGHRS, YFSETQ. This CDR3 is built from 19 residues.

This rearrangement joins TRBV29-1 to TRBJ1-4; TRBD1 is a possible D gene (6 bases). From germline, CDR1 is SQVTM and CDR2 ANQGSEA. CDR3 length: 14 amino acids. V was pared by 5 bases and J by 4 bases, with 14 bases between. The CDR3 sequence: CSVLTGYDNEKLFF. The CDR3 nucleotides are TGCAGCGTTTTAACAGGGTACGATAATGAAAAACTGTTTTTT.

This chain links TRBV30 with TRBJ1-2; weak D call: TRBD1 (6 bases). The CDR3 has 13 amino acids. Trimming left V 2 bases short and J 1 base short, with 8 bases between. CDR1 and CDR2 from the germline V gene are GTSNPN and SVGIG (reference sequence). The CDR3 spells CAWSWDINYGYTF. As DNA, the CDR3 is TGTGCCTGGAGTTGGGACATTAACTATGGCTACACCTTC. Supplemented by reference TRBV30 and TRBJ1-2, the full variable domain reads SQTIHQWPATLVQPVGSPLSLECTVEGTSNPNLYWYRQAAGRGLQLLFYSVGIGQISSEVPQNLSASRPQDRQFILSSKKLLLSDSGFYLCAWSWDINYGYTFGSGTRLTVV.

This clone has only one observation. The chain employs TRBV5-1 and TRBJ2-7; TRBD1 matches 10 bases. The CDR3 consists of 15 residues. Germline V gene lookup returns CDR1 SGHRS and CDR2 YFSETQ. Germline trimming cut 0 bases from V and 6 bases from J; bases unmatched to any gene: 6. CDR3 in DNA: TGCGCCAGCAGCTTGGGACAGGGGGCGGCGAGCGAGCAGTACTTC. It encodes CASSLGQGAASEQYF. The variable domain in full, completed from reference TRBV5-1 and TRBJ2-7, reads KAGVTQTPRYLIKTRGQQVTLSCSPISGHRSVSWYQQTPGQGLQFLFEYFSETQRNKGNFPGRFSGRQFSNSRSEMNVSTLELGDSALYLCASSLGQGAASEQYFGPGTRLTVT.

J is TRBJ2-1 and V is TRBV7-9; maybe TRBD2 (6 bases). V was cut by 5 bases and J by 1 base, with 12 bases left in between. CDR1 and CDR2 from the germline V gene are SEHNR and FQNEAQ (reference sequence). The CDR3 spans 15 residues. The CDR3 loop reads CASSPFSGSYNEQFF. In nucleotides, the CDR3 is TGTGCCAGCAGCCCGTTTAGCGGATCCTACAATGAGCAGTTCTTC.

This clone was recorded a few times. The chain combines TRBV7-8 with TRBJ2-5; TRBD1 might be the D (5 bases). The CDR3 runs to 16 residues. The V gene lost 5 bases and the J gene lost 2 bases, with 18 bases spanning the gap. Looked up from germline, CDR1 is SGHVS and CDR2 is FQNEAQ. The CDR3: CASSRLRAVRQETQYF. The CDR3 DNA follows: TGTGCCAGCAGCCGCCTCAGGGCAGTAAGACAAGAGACCCAGTACTTC.

Here the CDR3 DNA reads TGTGCCAGCAGCCAAGATTCGGCGGGGGGCTCCTACAATGAGCAGTTCTTC. Its translation is CASSQDSAGGSYNEQFF. J is TRBJ2-1 and V is TRBV14; 8 nucleotides align to TRBD2. The CDR3 sequence is 17 residues long. The ends lost 0 bases at V and 0 bases at J; junction bases unmatched: 4. Germline loops: CDR1 SGHDN, CDR2 FVKESK.

CDR3 amino acids: CASSPDDSWTGQNQPQHF. The CDR3 nucleotides are TGCGCCAGCAGCCCGGATGACTCATGGACAGGGCAGAATCAGCCCCAGCATTTT. The chain combines TRBV5-1 with TRBJ1-5; 8 nucleotides line up with TRBD1. Germline V lookup: CDR1 SGHRS, CDR2 YFSETQ. Trimming cost V 4 bases and J 4 bases; bases outside gene matches: 16. This CDR3 is built from 18 residues.

V is TRBV28 and J is TRBJ2-3; 8 positions agree with TRBD2. The ends lost 3 bases at V and 0 bases at J; junction bases unmatched: 11. Germline V lookup: CDR1 MDHEN, CDR2 SYDVKM. The CDR3 loop spans 18 amino acids. This CDR3 reads CASSFPGLALSSTDTQYF. As DNA, the CDR3 is TGTGCCAGCAGTTTCCCCGGACTAGCCCTTTCTAGCACAGATACGCAGTATTTT.